These T cell receptor beta chains were read from a single sample in a study of T cells after yellow fever vaccination. TCRdb ran MiXCR on the 5' RACE reads and lists one entry per CDR3 protein. The sample lists nearly 550,000 distinct CDR3 sequences; about a fifth were seen once. Specimen: PBMCs, collected 15 days after the yellow fever booster vaccination. These receptors were obtained from a man aged 25 to 40 who received the YFV17D yellow fever vaccine. Both conserved end residues are part of each CDR3. The D gene is left open where the match is weak. A row's size may be missing; if present it is once, few, many or a size class.

J | D | V | size | CDR3 | DNA
TRBJ2-5 | - | TRBV20-1 | - | CSARWGKGETQYF | TGCAGTGCTAGATGGGGGAAAGGCGAGACCCAGTACTTC
TRBJ2-7 | - | TRBV5-1 | - | CASSGVGAPSGEQYF | TGCGCCAGCAGTGGGGTGGGGGCCCCATCCGGCGAGCAGTACTTC
TRBJ2-2 | - | TRBV15 | - | CATSRDGATGELFF | TGTGCCACCAGCAGAGATGGGGCCACCGGGGAGCTGTTTTTT
TRBJ2-1 | TRBD2 | TRBV6-1 | - | CASKPGGVGYNEQFF | TGTGCCAGCAAACCGGGAGGAGTGGGTTACAATGAGCAGTTCTTC
TRBJ2-5 | - | TRBV6-1 | - | CASSQLPGLETQYF | TGTGCCAGCAGTCAACTCCCAGGATTAGAGACCCAGTACTTC
TRBJ1-6 | - | TRBV28 | few | CASSPARTAYNSPLHF | TGTGCCAGCAGTCCAGCCCGGACAGCTTATAATTCACCCCTCCACTTT
TRBJ1-3 | TRBD1 | TRBV5-1 | many | CASSIGTDFGNTIYF | TGCGCCAGCAGCATCGGGACAGACTTTGGAAACACCATATATTTT
TRBJ1-6 | TRBD1 | TRBV20-1 | - | CSARVTGTSPLHF | TGCAGTGCTAGAGTGACAGGGACCTCACCCCTCCACTTT
TRBJ2-7 | TRBD1 | TRBV28 | few | CASSRQGNEQYF | TGTGCCAGCAGTAGACAGGGGAATGAGCAGTACTTC
TRBJ2-1 | TRBD1 | TRBV7-2 | - | CASNTGGPSSYNEQFF | TGTGCCAGCAATACAGGGGGCCCTAGTTCCTACAATGAGCAGTTCTTC
TRBJ2-7 | - | TRBV18 | few | CASSPRSAGVSSYEQYF | TGTGCCAGCTCACCAAGGTCCGCAGGCGTGAGCTCCTACGAGCAGTACTTC
TRBJ2-2 | - | TRBV20-1 | few | CSARGASSGELFF | TGCAGTGCTAGAGGAGCTTCCTCCGGGGAGCTGTTTTTT
TRBJ2-2 | - | TRBV11-2 | - | CASSLEGYANTGELFF | TGTGCCAGCAGCTTAGAAGGTTACGCGAACACCGGGGAGCTGTTTTTT